The sequence of this T cell receptor (beta chain) was determined in a study of T cell responses to AZD1222 COVID-19 vaccine. The table came from immunoSEQ multiplex PCR; TCRdb's copy has only in-frame clones and leaves some out. The sample lists 80,000 to 90,000 clones, roughly 90% seen once, with around 3% in the top ten. V lost 6 bases to trimming and J lost 5 bases; unmatched junction nucleotides: 7. The CDR3 covers 14 residues. From germline, CDR1 is MNHEY and CDR2 SVGAGI. The sequences come from peripheral blood, collected on day 0 of AZD1222 vaccination. This TCR was sampled from an adult in good health. This chain links TRBV6-5 with TRBJ2-5, with TRBD1 matching over 9 bases. The CDR3 sequence is CASRDRGGVETQYF. DNA for the CDR3: TGTGCCAGCAGGGACAGGGGAGGGGTGGAGACCCAGTACTTC.